This is a list of T cell receptor beta chains from one sample in a study of T cell changes during pregnancy in multiple sclerosis. This table comes from immunoSEQ multiplex PCR, and its TCRdb copy is limited to in-frame clones, with some not included. The sample contains just under 95,000 clones, approximately 92% of which appear only once. The sequencing used peripheral blood, collected in the first trimester of pregnancy. All receptors derive from a female donor with multiple sclerosis, enrolled in a pregnancy study. Each CDR3 is given with its conserved first and last residue. Each record gives: D gene, J gene, V gene, clone size, CDR3 protein, CDR3 DNA. The D gene is left open where the match is weak. Some rows have no size entry. The others give once, few or many, or a class for an expanded clone.

TRBD1 TRBJ1-2 TRBV19 - CASSIISLTGYNYGYTF TGTGCCAGTAGTATAATTTCTTTGACAGGGTACAACTATGGCTACACCTTC
TRBD2 TRBJ2-1 TRBV7-6 - CASSSGGVYEQFF TGTGCCAGCAGCTCCGGGGGGGTCTATGAGCAGTTCTTC
TRBD1 TRBJ1-2 TRBV5-5 once CASSLVDRDHYGYTF TGTGCCAGCAGCTTGGTTGACAGGGACCACTATGGCTACACCTTC
- TRBJ2-7 TRBV10-3 - CATHTSVTGNYEQYF TGTGCCACCCACACGAGTGTCACAGGGAATTACGAGCAGTACTTC
TRBD2 TRBJ2-3 TRBV9 - CASSVSGSSTDTQYF TGTGCCAGCAGCGTTAGCGGGAGTAGCACAGATACGCAGTATTTT
- TRBJ2-7 TRBV7-9 - CASSLSVYEQYF TGTGCCAGCAGCCTATCCGTCTACGAGCAGTACTTC
- TRBJ1-1 TRBV25-1 - CASRGVRTEAFF TGTGCCAGCAGGGGAGTTCGGACTGAAGCTTTCTTT
- TRBJ1-4 TRBV28 once CASSPGYNEKLFF TGTGCCAGCAGCCCAGGTTATAATGAAAAACTGTTTTTT
- TRBJ1-3 TRBV4-3 - CASSQGSSGNTIYF TGCGCCAGCAGCCAAGGGAGCTCTGGAAACACCATATATTTT
TRBD1 TRBJ2-3 TRBV5-6 once CASSPQGRDRGPDTQYF TGTGCCAGCAGCCCGCAGGGCCGGGACAGGGGCCCAGATACGCAGTATTTT
TRBD2 TRBJ2-1 TRBV6-5 - CASSTLAGLAGQFF TGTGCCAGCAGTACCCTAGCAGGACTAGCGGGACAGTTCTTC
- TRBJ1-4 TRBV28 - CASSLLDRRNEKLFF TGTGCCAGCAGTTTACTAGACAGGAGAAATGAAAAACTGTTTTTT
- TRBJ1-1 TRBV30 few CARGGLYTTEAFF TGTGCCCGTGGAGGATTGTATACCACTGAAGCTTTCTTT
- TRBJ2-7 TRBV28 - CASSFPGSYEQYF TGTGCCAGCAGTTTCCCCGGGTCCTACGAGCAGTACTTC
TRBD1 TRBJ2-2 TRBV27 - CASSLDRATGELFF TGTGCCAGCAGTTTGGACAGGGCAACCGGGGAGCTGTTTTTT
- TRBJ2-7 TRBV11-2 - CASSPVGVALSYEQYF TGTGCCAGCAGCCCCGTCGGGGTGGCACTCTCCTACGAGCAGTACTTC
- TRBJ1-1 TRBV28 - CASSFLDSRGTEAFF TGTGCCAGCAGTTTTCTTGATTCTAGGGGCACTGAAGCTTTCTTT